The 8 T cell receptor beta chains listed next were all sequenced from one sample in a study of blood T cell repertoires in COVID-19. Repertoires were generated with immunoSEQ multiplex PCR, while TCRdb's copy carries only in-frame clones and drops some. The table lists under 350,000 clones, 65% to 90% of them singletons. Sequenced material: peripheral blood. The receptors come from a human donor in a cohort sampled during active COVID-19.

The gene calls are TRBV11-3 and TRBJ2-1; tentative D call: TRBD1 (5 bases). The CDR3 is 13 residues long. Germline lookup yields CDR1 SGHNT and CDR2 YENEEA. Trimming removed 5 bases from V and 12 bases from J, with 17 bases in between. CDR3 sequence: CASSRAGASGQFF. DNA of the CDR3: TGTGCCAGCAGCCGAGCTGGGGCCTCTGGGCAGTTCTTC.

This chain uses TRBV18 with TRBJ2-1, with a possible D match to TRBD1 (5 bases). Germline V gene sequence: CDR1 KGHSH, CDR2 LQKENI. The length of the CDR3 is 15 residues. The ends were cut back, 2 bases at V and 2 bases at J, with 10 bases in the middle. The CDR3 sequence: CASSPGWGTYNEQFF. CDR3 in DNA: TGTGCCAGCTCACCAGGCTGGGGCACCTACAATGAGCAGTTCTTC. The full variable domain, its missing parts supplied by reference TRBV18 and TRBJ2-1, is NAGVMQNPRHLVRRRGQEARLRCSPMKGHSHVYWYRQLPEEGLKFMVYLQKENIIDESGMPKERFSAEFPKEGPSILRIQQVVRGDSAAYFCASSPGWGTYNEQFFGPGTRLTVL.

This clone was found a few times. The rearrangement links TRBV9 to TRBJ2-1, with a possible D match to TRBD1 (5 bases). This CDR3 is built from 16 residues. The V and J ends lost 1 base and 8 bases respectively, with 19 bases between them. In germline, CDR1 is SGDLS, CDR2 YYNGEE. CDR3 sequence: CASSVSPDPKTDEQFF. Here the CDR3 DNA reads TGTGCCAGCAGCGTAAGCCCCGACCCGAAGACAGATGAGCAGTTCTTC.

The V gene is TRBV27, the J gene TRBJ2-7, with D perhaps TRBD1 (5 bases). Germline V gives CDR1 MNHEY, CDR2 SMNVEV (reference sequence). With 6 bases removed from V and 1 base from J, the gap between germline ends came to 16 bases. There are 15 residues in the CDR3. This CDR3 is CASSPRQGLSYEQYF. The CDR3 DNA is TGTGCCAGCAGCCCCCGGCAGGGCCTATCCTACGAGCAGTACTTC.

The sample holds one count of this clone. This rearrangement joins TRBV4-1 to TRBJ2-3; 7 bases agree with TRBD1. The CDR3 is made up of 14 amino acids. Trimming took 5 bases from V and 10 from J; bases not matched to a gene: 12. Germline V gene data show CDR1 as MGHRA and CDR2 as YSYEKL. CDR3 residues: CASSSRDRTGAQYF. DNA for the CDR3: TGCGCCAGCAGCAGTAGGGACAGAACAGGTGCGCAGTATTTT.

The chain is built from TRBV5-8 and TRBJ1-2; D may be TRBD1 (5 bases). This CDR3 is built from 13 residues. Germline CDR1 SGHTS, CDR2 YDEGEE. V lost 5 bases to trimming and J lost 2 bases, with 10 bases between them. This CDR3 is CASRIQGNYGYTF. CDR3 sequence (DNA): TGTGCCAGCAGGATTCAGGGAAACTATGGCTACACCTTC.

CDR3 nucleotides: TGTGCCAGCAGCCATCGGGACAGGGGGCGTAACGAGCAGTACTTC. Amino acids: CASSHRDRGRNEQYF. The chain carries TRBV5-8 and TRBJ2-7; 12 nucleotides align to TRBD1. The length of the CDR3 is 15 residues. The germline V gene encodes CDR1 SGHTS and CDR2 YDEGEE. Trimming took 4 bases from V and 5 from J; bases not matched to a gene: 7.

The J gene is TRBJ1-4, the V gene TRBV30, with 9 bases fitting TRBD1. V lost 2 bases, J lost 15 bases, and 13 bases stayed unmatched. The CDR3 spans 14 residues. From germline, CDR1 is GTSNPN and CDR2 SVGIG (reference sequence). CDR3 amino acids: CAWSSQGAMGMVFF. The CDR3 nucleotides are TGTGCCTGGAGTTCACAGGGGGCTATGGGAATGGTGTTTTTT.